Each of the 2 T cell receptor beta chains below was sequenced from the same sample in a study of Graves' ophthalmopathy and Graves' hyperthyroidism. RNA served as the template for amplifying TCR beta CDR3 regions. HTBI primers were used in a first-round RT-PCR, which preceded a second-round multiplex PCR. TCRdb redid the calling of the multiplex PCR reads with MiXCR, one entry per CDR3 protein. The sample holds under 250,000 distinct CDR3 sequences, 20% to 25% seen once. The specimen sequenced was peripheral blood. These TCRs come from a woman in her forties or fifties with Graves' ophthalmopathy.

At least ten counts were recorded for this clonotype. V and J are TRBV11-1 and TRBJ2-5; D is tentatively TRBD1 or TRBD2 (5 bases each). Germline V gene sequence: CDR1 SGHAT, CDR2 FQDESV (reference sequence). Trimming took off 8 bases at V and 2 bases at J, with 15 bases between the two ends. The CDR3 loop spans 14 amino acids. CDR3 nucleotides: TGTGCCAGCTCAGCGAGGGGACCGCAAGAGACCCAGTACTTC. The encoded protein is CASSARGPQETQYF.

This chain connects TRBV6-1 to TRBJ1-1; D remains unclear. This CDR3 has 12 amino acids. Germline assignment: CDR1 MNHNS and CDR2 SASEGT. Trimming pared 5 bases from V and 6 bases from J, leaving 10 bases between. This CDR3 is CASSPYSSEAFF. Written as DNA, the CDR3 is TGTGCCAGCAGTCCTTATTCATCTGAAGCTTTCTTT.